This is a list of T cell receptor beta chains from one sample in a study of T cell responses to AZD1222 COVID-19 vaccine. Measured with immunoSEQ multiplex PCR; TCRdb has only the in-frame clones, and not every one. The data hold 150,000 to 200,000 clones, with about 90% observed a single time. The sample consisted of peripheral blood, taken on day 0 of AZD1222 vaccination. These receptor sequences come from an adult in good health. The conserved cysteine and the conserved F or W are not part of the CDR3 here. Fields, in order: CDR3 protein, V gene, J gene.

ASSQDPPGLGIPGELF	TRBV4-1	TRBJ2-2
ATLGGVYGYT	TRBV6-5	TRBJ1-2
ASSEVGTDSGNTIY	TRBV2	TRBJ1-3
ASSLIVGYEQY	TRBV7-3	TRBJ2-7
ASSLSSYNEQF	TRBV27	TRBJ2-1
ASSLEGFWATNEKLF	TRBV5-8	TRBJ1-4
ASSPSSAPRNTEAF	TRBV28	TRBJ1-1
ASSLTGGTGELF	TRBV28	TRBJ2-2
ASSQTSNYGYT	TRBV7-9	TRBJ1-2
ASSPGRGSYEQY	TRBV27	TRBJ2-7